This T cell receptor (beta chain) was found in a study of CD8 T cells in Susac syndrome. Points from the study as a whole: In Susac patients, clonal expansion was not detected in CD4+ cells.

The CDR3 runs to 15 residues. The ends were cut back, 6 bases at V and 1 base at J, with 13 bases in the middle. RNA was extracted with the RNeasy kit, and a quantity of about 0.45 to 1 ug was reverse transcribed using random hexamers. TCRdb re-called the immunoSEQ multiplex PCR reads with MiXCR, one entry per CDR3 protein. The sample shows under 150,000 distinct CDR3 sequences, 95% of them seen only once. CD8+ and CD4+ T cells circulating in blood were sequenced for TCR beta. Patients with Susac syndrome fulfilled recently defined diagnostic criteria for definite or probable disease. It was negative isolation that provided the CD8+ and CD4+ T cells, whereas TEMRA cells were enriched by FACS. A single count supports this clonotype. Its antigen remains unknown.

This TCR derives from a human donor with Susac syndrome. V gene TRBV12-3 or TRBV12-4 combines with J gene TRBJ1-5, with D unclear. Sequencing was performed on CD4+ T cells from PBMCs. CDR3 in amino acids: CASRAEGTSNQPQHF. CDR3 in DNA: TGTGCCAGCAGGGCGGAGGGTACCAGCAATCAGCCCCAGCATTTT.